This paragraph covers one TCR beta chain sequence. This entry belongs to a study of blood T cell repertoires in COVID-19. In the study overall: Material from acute and convalescent COVID-19 was sourced from the United States, Italy and Spain. In each case, the material was cDNA or gDNA derived from T cells, B-cell-depleted T cells, or PBMCs.

Trimming removed 4 bases at V and 3 bases at J, with 14 bases between. CDR3 length: 15 residues. Germline CDR1 and CDR2: SGHDT and YYEEEE. Source study methods: Amplification of reference gene primers was used by the study to estimate nucleated cell counts. Some clones are missing from TCRdb's copy, which holds only in-frame ones; the method was immunoSEQ multiplex PCR. The D gene and trimming were derived from the DNA, and the V and J assignments and clone size from that table. The data contain approximately 190,000 clones, around nine tenths of them singletons. The sequence was collected from a woman aged 40 to 50 who had recovered from COVID-19. The V call is TRBV5-6, the J call TRBJ1-5; D uncertain. Source material: peripheral blood. The CDR3 DNA sequence: TGTGCCAGCAGCCGGGGTGGAGTTATCAATCAGCCCCAGCATTTT. Translated: CASSRGGVINQPQHF. Full variable domain (outside the CDR3, taken from reference TRBV5-6 and TRBJ1-5): DAGVTQSPTHLIKTRGQQVTLRCSPKSGHDTVSWYQQALGQGPQFIFQYYEEEERQRGNFPDRFSGHQFPNYSSELNVNALLLGDSALYLCASSRGGVINQPQHFGDGTRLSIL.